One and the same sample provided the 6 T cell receptor beta chains below, sequenced in a study of T cells in localized non-small cell lung cancer (dated by TCRdb to 2019 to 2021). Libraries were built with the immunoSEQ multiplex PCR assay. Imported from immuneACCESS, the table was reduced by TCRdb to in-frame sequences with V and J called. These copies leave out some clones; in studies compared against another copy, an unresolved V gene accounts for under half, and the cause of the remainder is not known. In this sample the table shows over 15,000 clones, 90% to 95% of which occur a single time. The ten largest clones represent 2.5% to 3% of the sample. The sequences come from peripheral blood, collected before any cancer treatment. The source of these receptors is a woman aged 35 to 70 with stage I lung adenocarcinoma.

The V gene is TRBV7-6, the J gene TRBJ2-2, with D unresolved. Per the germline V gene, CDR1 is SGHVS and CDR2 is FNYEAQ. This CDR3 has 15 residues. The germline V and J ends were trimmed by 5 bases and 0 bases, with 10 bases remaining between them. CDR3 coding DNA: TGTGCCAGCAGCCGGAGCCAAGCGAACACCGGGGAGCTGTTTTTT. This encodes CASSRSQANTGELFF.

The chain carries TRBV6-5 and TRBJ2-7; unclear D gene. With 2 bases removed from V and 3 bases from J, the gap between germline ends came to 8 bases. Germline assignment: CDR1 MNHEY and CDR2 SVGAGI. This CDR3 contains 13 residues. The CDR3: CASSYHWDYEQYF. CDR3 coding DNA: TGTGCCAGCAGTTACCACTGGGACTACGAGCAGTACTTC.

A word on this clone: Other nucleotide sequences in the sample specify the same CDR3. For the CDR3, the DNA is TGTGCCAGCAGCCCGGGCCGGGGTGTGGGCACTGAAGCTTTCTTT. Protein product: CASSPGRGVGTEAFF. The chain is built from TRBV7-2 and TRBJ1-1; D call uncertain. CDR1 is SGHTA and CDR2 is FQGNSA in the germline V gene. Trimming stripped 5 bases from V and 4 bases from J, with 17 bases between. The CDR3 length is 15 residues.

The chain joins TRBV2 to TRBJ1-3, with D unclear. V lost 6 bases and J 3 bases, leaving 12 bases between the germline ends. This CDR3 has 14 amino acids. CDR1 is SNHLY, CDR2 FYNNEI, per germline. In DNA form, the CDR3 reads TGTGCCAGCAGAATAGGATCTAATGGAAACACCATATATTTT. Translating gives CASRIGSNGNTIYF.

J is TRBJ1-1 and V is TRBV25-1; possible D gene TRBD1, 5 bases. CDR3 length: 15 residues. V lost 6 bases and J lost 0, with 14 bases in between. CDR1 is MGHDK, CDR2 SYGVNS, per germline. The CDR3 DNA follows: TGTGCCAGCAGCCCACTCGACAGTTTGAACACTGAAGCTTTCTTT. This encodes CASSPLDSLNTEAFF. Supplemented by reference TRBV25-1 and TRBJ1-1, the full variable domain reads EADIYQTPRYLVIGTGKKITLECSQTMGHDKMYWYQQDPGMELHLIHYSYGVNSTEKGDLSSESTVSRIRTEHFPLTLESARPSHTSQYLCASSPLDSLNTEAFFGQGTRLTVV.

This clone showed up just once. The chain is built from TRBV18 and TRBJ2-6; TRBD1 matches 9 bases. CDR1 KGHSH and CDR2 LQKENI come from the germline V gene. The CDR3 runs 18 residues. V shed 0 bases, J shed 3 bases, and the junction held 6 bases outside the gene matches. The CDR3 sequence is CASSPPGQGLDGANVLTF. The CDR3 bases are TGTGCCAGCTCACCACCGGGACAGGGCCTGGATGGGGCCAACGTCCTGACTTTC.